This T cell receptor (beta chain) was captured in a study of shared clonotypes between healthy human individuals. Study-wide context: Donor ages ranged 18 to 49 years: a couple of women, a few men. The study used three CD4 naive, three CD4 memory, two CD8 naive and one CD8 memory plate per donor. Study-wide results and caveats: Among donors, clonotype sharing was expected to be affected by sequencing depth. Naive CD4 clonotype sharing across a handful of donors was around 5%.

Produced via immunoSEQ multiplex PCR; TCRdb's table is partial and in-frame only. The sample lists 2 million to 3 million clones; over 85% were seen once. On this clone itself: What it recognizes is unknown.

Germline CDR1 and CDR2: MNHEY and SMNVEV (reference sequence). V was clipped by 7 bases and J by 2 bases, with 11 bases between them. This CDR3 is built from 13 residues. The material sequenced was naive CD4+ T cells sorted from blood. Subset given: CD45RA+ positively selected. This sequence was found in a man aged 18 to 30 in good health. V is TRBV27 and J is TRBJ1-2, with D unresolved. The CDR3 DNA reads as TGTGCCAGCAAGTGGGCAGACAACTATGGCTACACCTTC. Protein sequence: CASKWADNYGYTF.